The 8 T cell receptor beta chains in this list originate from one sample, sequenced in a study of a mutant IDH1 vaccine in newly diagnosed glioma. Time point noted: week 23, last vaccination. Doses of 300 ug of mutant IDH1 20-mer peptide were given with topical imiquimod. Antigen specificity for these receptors is unknown. Sequencing was performed with immunoSEQ multiplex PCR; in TCRdb, only in-frame clones are kept and a portion is missing. The data show roughly 40,000 clones, less than 95% seen once. Here the sequenced sample was PBMCs, taken from a glioma patient whose treatment included an IDH1 peptide vaccine. All receptors come from a man aged 50 to 60 with glioma.

The chain links TRBV11-2 to TRBJ1-2; 9 positions agree with TRBD1. Germline V gives CDR1 SGHAT, CDR2 FQNNGV. V lost 1 base and J lost 2; bases outside the gene matches: 2. The length of the CDR3 is 15 residues. The CDR3 DNA follows: TGTGCCAGCAGCTTAGGGACAGGGGCGAACTATGGCTACACCTTC. It encodes CASSLGTGANYGYTF.

The genes are TRBV27 and TRBJ2-7; 8 nucleotides line up with TRBD2. Unmatched junction bases numbered 8, after V lost 4 bases and J lost 0 bases. The length of the CDR3 is 16 residues. Germline assignment: CDR1 MNHEY and CDR2 SMNVEV (reference sequence). The CDR3 loop reads CASSSPLAGSSYEQYF. The CDR3 nucleotides read TGTGCCAGCAGTTCCCCCTTAGCGGGAAGCTCCTACGAGCAGTACTTC.

This clone was counted only a few times. One junction end disagrees with the germline gene, perhaps due to a read error. The chain is built from TRBV29-1 and TRBJ1-2; no clear D. The CDR3 consists of 8 residues. CDR1 is SQVTM, CDR2 ANQGSEA, per germline. CDR3 nucleotides: TGCAGCGTTGAAGACCACCACTTC. Protein product: CSVEDHHF.

V is TRBV2 and J is TRBJ1-2, with 9 bases identical to TRBD1. CDR3 length equals 19 residues. The V gene end was trimmed by 5 bases and the J gene end by 5 bases; junction bases not matched to a gene: 21. The germline CDR1 and CDR2 sequences are SNHLY and FYNNEI. The CDR3 DNA reads TGTGCCAGCAGTCTTTCTCTCCGGGACAGGGCCAATGTTAGGTATGGCTACACCTTC. Protein: CASSLSLRDRANVRYGYTF.

The sample holds one count of this clone. The chain couples TRBV19 to TRBJ1-1; D is unclear. V dropped 9 bases and J dropped 0 bases, with 23 bases sitting between them. The CDR3 is made up of 17 amino acids. The germline gives CDR1 LNHDA, CDR2 SQIVND (reference sequence). The CDR3 DNA reads as TGTGCCAGCGAGGGAAGATGGACTTGGGTGGTGAACACTGAAGCTTTCTTT. Protein sequence: CASEGRWTWVVNTEAFF.

The chain links TRBV9 to TRBJ2-6; 7 nucleotides align to TRBD1. Germline V lookup: CDR1 SGDLS, CDR2 YYNGEE. The CDR3 consists of 17 residues. J gave up 2 bases and V 3 bases, and 8 bases lay outside the gene matches. This chain's CDR3 is CASSGGGLGAGANVLTF. In DNA, the CDR3 is TGTGCCAGCAGCGGAGGGGGCCTGGGAGCTGGGGCCAACGTCCTGACTTTC.

In this sample, this clone turned up a few times. The chain couples TRBV6-5 to TRBJ1-1; 7 positions match TRBD1. The V segment lost 6 bases and the J segment 8 bases; nucleotides outside the gene matches: 9. Looked up from germline, CDR1 is MNHEY and CDR2 is SVGAGI. The CDR3 totals 13 residues. DNA of the CDR3: TGTGCCAGCAGCCAAAACAGGGGTAGGGAAGCTTTCTTT. It yields the protein CASSQNRGREAFF.

The chain recombines TRBV9 with TRBJ1-6; no definite D call. V was clipped by 0 bases and J by 9 bases, with 7 bases between them. Germline V lookup: CDR1 SGDLS, CDR2 YYNGEE. There are 13 residues in the CDR3. CDR3 in amino acids: CASSVGEISPLHF. The CDR3 bases are TGTGCCAGCAGCGTAGGGGAGATTTCACCCCTCCACTTT.